The rows below give T cell receptor beta chains drawn from one sample of a study of blood T cells in healthy people across ages. TCRdb fed the 5' RACE reads into MiXCR, producing one record per CDR3 protein. The data hold around 1,800,000 distinct CDR3 sequences, with roughly two fifths observed a single time. The material sequenced was blood. The receptors come from a human donor in good health. Each CDR3 is given without its conserved first and last residue. The size entry is marked missing in some rows and otherwise reads once, few, many or a size class.

j_call clone_size v_call cdr3_aa
TRBJ1-2 few TRBV12-3/TRBV12-4 ATMEGGSNYGYT
TRBJ2-3 few TRBV6-2/TRBV6-3 ASRDTDTQY
TRBJ2-1 few TRBV4-3 ASSQELGRNEQF
TRBJ1-3 few TRBV12-3/TRBV12-4 ASSLWGSGNTIY
TRBJ2-5 - TRBV5-1 ASSVRERGTQY
TRBJ2-7 few TRBV20-1 SADRTRDISYEQY
TRBJ1-1 few TRBV6-2/TRBV6-3 ASGYSVQDLMNTEAF
TRBJ2-6 - TRBV6-2/TRBV6-3 ASSYLWTVTVRDPTSGANVLT
TRBJ2-4 - TRBV12-3/TRBV12-4 ASSSGTGNNEQY
TRBJ1-5 - TRBV4-3 ASSQPLGRVNQPQH
TRBJ2-1 - TRBV20-1 SASFGGGPRNEQF
TRBJ2-2 few TRBV10-2 ASSSTGTGGTGELF
TRBJ2-3 - TRBV9 ASSVDPSSSTDTQY
TRBJ2-7 few TRBV6-1 ASPPPEVYEQY
TRBJ1-5 few TRBV20-1 SARPGGGYQPQH
TRBJ2-4 - TRBV28 ASSLFPGSGGTEAKNIQY
TRBJ1-2 - TRBV5-1 ASSLAGPTSGYT
TRBJ2-1 - TRBV14 ASSTFGGGAWNEQF
TRBJ1-2 - TRBV6-1 ASKPTGGSIDWGYT
TRBJ1-4 - TRBV7-2 ASSFLGATNEKLF
TRBJ2-6 - TRBV9 ASSAQPGLRLGANVLT
TRBJ2-3 - TRBV9 ASSVMDRGADTQY
TRBJ2-3 - TRBV4-1 ASSQVALRSTDTQY
TRBJ2-5 few TRBV7-6 ASSQDREESQETQY
TRBJ1-1 - TRBV5-1 ASSSDSLNTEAF
TRBJ2-1 - TRBV20-1 SARVGPNEQF
TRBJ2-7 - TRBV3-1 ASSTAGSRNEQY